The TCR beta chain under discussion was sequenced for a study of monozygotic twins with inflammatory bowel disease. Study-wide findings and caveats: A reduction in TCRbeta diversity (inverse Simpson) was seen in IBD patients relative to healthy co-twins. For IBD patients, clonotypes shared with others were fewer than for healthy twins, especially with disease activity.

Germline CDR1 and CDR2: ENHRY and SYGVKD. The CDR3 is 17 amino acids. Via template switching, UMIs carrying a 6-nucleotide sample barcode were introduced. Reanalyzing the 5' RACE reads, TCRdb keeps one entry per CDR3 protein, without DNA. Reported are a few hundred thousand distinct CDR3 sequences; the ten largest clones contain 5.5% to 6.5%. Details on this clonotype: Its antigen is currently unknown.

This clonotype originated in a human donor with ulcerative colitis or Crohn's disease, or a healthy co-twin of an affected twin (not recorded which). The chain recombines TRBV10-3 with TRBJ2-3; TCRdb's D gene call, TRBD2, goes unchecked for lack of DNA. Specimen: blood. The CDR3 sequence is CAVGHMASGPSTDTQYF.